This T cell receptor beta chain was captured by sequencing in a study of Tregs in tolerant kidney transplant recipients. Turning to this clone: Antigen: not known.

Data came from immunoSEQ multiplex PCR; TCRdb stores just in-frame clones and leaves some out. The sample gives around 120,000 clones, roughly 93% of which show up once; roughly 0.63% is in the top ten. Study-wide results and limits: No direct test of biological reproducibility was done here. The most relevant donor-specific Treg TCRbeta repertoire apparently came from expansion with activated donor B cells. Validation in larger populations is needed because few patients were studied.

Unstimulated Tregs (CD4+CD25+CD127-) and CD4+CD25- non-Tregs were sorted from PBMCs. Germline CDR1 and CDR2: SGHVS and FNYEAQ. CDR3 size: 15 residues. V shed 1 base and J shed 5 bases, with 14 bases lying between them. The clonotype comes from a human donor in good health. This chain links TRBV7-6 with TRBJ2-5; possibly TRBD2 for D (6 bases). Sequenced sample: CD4+ T cells from blood. The CDR3 DNA sequence: TGTGCCAGCAGCTTAGGGGGTGGGAGGACGGAGACCCAGTACTTC. It translates to CASSLGGGRTETQYF.